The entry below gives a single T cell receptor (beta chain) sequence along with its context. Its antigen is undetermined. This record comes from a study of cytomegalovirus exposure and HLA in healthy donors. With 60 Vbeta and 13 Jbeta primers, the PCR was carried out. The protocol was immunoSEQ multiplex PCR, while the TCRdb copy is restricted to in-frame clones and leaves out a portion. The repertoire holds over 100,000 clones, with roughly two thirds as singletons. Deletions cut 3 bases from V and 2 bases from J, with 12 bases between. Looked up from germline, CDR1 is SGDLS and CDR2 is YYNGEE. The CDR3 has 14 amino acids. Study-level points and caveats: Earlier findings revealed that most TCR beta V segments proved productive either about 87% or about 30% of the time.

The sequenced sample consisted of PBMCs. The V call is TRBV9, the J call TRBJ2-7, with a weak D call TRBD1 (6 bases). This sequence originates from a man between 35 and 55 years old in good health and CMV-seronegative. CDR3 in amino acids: CASSAEGEAYEQYF. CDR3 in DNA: TGTGCCAGCAGCGCAGAGGGGGAAGCCTACGAGCAGTACTTC. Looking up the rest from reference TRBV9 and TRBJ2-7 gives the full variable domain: DSGVTQTPKHLITATGQRVTLRCSPRSGDLSVYWYQQSLDQGLQFLIQYYNGEERAKGNILERFSAQQFPDLHSELNLSSLELGDSALYFCASSAEGEAYEQYFGPGTRLTVT.